Below are 26 T cell receptor beta chains sequenced from a single sample in a study of shared clonotypes between healthy human individuals. Sequenced by immunoSEQ multiplex PCR; TCRdb stores in-frame clones only, minus some. The sample has approximately 2.5 million clones; about 92% are singletons. What was sequenced was naive CD4+ T cells sorted from blood. This sample's subset: CD45RA+ positively selected. The receptor set was obtained from a man younger than 35 in good health.

The rearrangement links TRBV5-4 to TRBJ2-6; TRBD1 might be the D (6 bases). The CDR3 length is 18 residues. Germline-derived CDR1 and CDR2 are SGHNT and YYREEE (reference sequence). Deletions cut 4 bases from V and 0 bases from J, with 17 bases between. CDR3 sequence: CASSPTGTTSSGANVLTF. CDR3 sequence (DNA): TGTGCCAGCAGCCCGACAGGTACCACGAGCTCTGGGGCCAACGTCCTGACTTTC.

V usage is TRBV29-1 and J usage is TRBJ2-3, with D possibly TRBD1 on 5 matching bases. Between the trimmed V and J ends, which lost 5 bases and 1 base, there was a span of 16 bases. CDR1 and CDR2 (germline): SQVTM, ANQGSEA. The CDR3 spans 15 residues. The CDR3 coding sequence is TGCAGCGTTTTGGGGCCGTCCCTCGGCACAGATACGCAGTATTTT. Residues: CSVLGPSLGTDTQYF.

The V gene is TRBV5-1, the J gene TRBJ2-4; 9 bases match TRBD1. The CDR3 is 15 amino acids. V was clipped by 0 bases and J by 7 bases; unmatched bases: 5. CDR1 is SGHRS and CDR2 is YFSETQ in the germline V gene. CDR3 nucleotide sequence: TGCGCCAGCAGCTTGGTGGGGACAGGGTTCAACATTCAGTACTTC. Translation gives CASSLVGTGFNIQYF.

The chain joins TRBV9 to TRBJ2-5, with D perhaps assigned TRBD1 or TRBD2 (5 bases each). This CDR3 is built from 15 residues. V lost 0 bases and J 1 base, leaving 10 bases between the germline ends. CDR1 is SGDLS, CDR2 YYNGEE, per germline. For the CDR3, the DNA is TGTGCCAGCAGCGTAGCTGGGGGATTCCAAGAGACCCAGTACTTC. Encoded protein: CASSVAGGFQETQYF.

The rearrangement uses TRBV21-1 and TRBJ1-5. TRBV21-1 is recorded as a pseudogene. The CDR3 is made up of 15 amino acids. The CDR3 loop is CASSTLYIDGQPQHF. The DNA for the CDR3 is TGTGCCAGCAGCACACTCTATATTGACGGTCAGCCCCAGCATTTT.

J is TRBJ2-1 and V is TRBV19; 8 bases line up with TRBD2. The CDR3 sequence is 16 residues long. V shed 0 bases and J 5 bases; nucleotides not matched to a gene: 6. Germline V gene sequence: CDR1 LNHDA, CDR2 SQIVND (reference sequence). CDR3 residues: CASSIDREGSHNEQFF. The CDR3 coding sequence is TGTGCCAGTAGTATAGATCGGGAGGGTTCCCACAATGAGCAGTTCTTC.

The CDR3 loop reads CASTRYDSYEQYF. The CDR3 DNA reads as TGTGCCAGTACAAGGTATGACTCCTACGAGCAGTACTTC. The rearrangement joins TRBV6-1 to TRBJ2-7; no firm D call. V shed 9 bases and J shed 0 bases, with 12 bases lying between them. The CDR3 is 13 residues long. CDR1 is MNHNS, CDR2 SASEGT, per germline.

In nucleotides, the CDR3 is TGCGCCAGCAGCTTGAGCTTAGCGGGAGTATACGAGCAGTACTTC. It specifies CASSLSLAGVYEQYF. This sequence joins TRBV5-1 and TRBJ2-7, with 9 positions matching TRBD2. J gave up 4 bases and V 1 base, and 6 bases lay outside the gene matches. Germline loops: CDR1 SGHRS, CDR2 YFSETQ. The CDR3 has 15 residues.

CDR3 residues: CASSIYETGEQYF. The CDR3 bases are TGTGCCAGTAGTATATATGAAACGGGGGAGCAGTACTTC. This chain joins TRBV19 and TRBJ2-7, with a weak D call TRBD2 (5 bases). The V gene lost 2 bases and the J gene lost 7 bases, with 12 bases spanning the gap. Germline CDR1 is LNHDA and CDR2 is SQIVND (reference sequence). This CDR3 contains 13 residues.

The gene calls are TRBV6-5 and TRBJ1-5; TRBD1 matches at 8 bases. V was clipped by 8 bases and J by 7 bases; unmatched bases: 4. The germline CDR1 and CDR2 sequences are MNHEY and SVGAGI. The CDR3 has 12 amino acids. The CDR3: CASGQGGQPQHF. The DNA of the CDR3 is TGTGCCAGCGGACAGGGAGGCCAGCCCCAGCATTTT.

This rearrangement joins TRBV9 to TRBJ2-1; 7 nucleotides match TRBD2. The CDR3 is 16 amino acids. Germline values: CDR1 SGDLS, CDR2 YYNGEE. V lost 4 bases and J lost 4; bases outside the gene matches: 11. The CDR3 reads CASSPPLAEKYNEQFF. DNA for the CDR3: TGTGCCAGCAGCCCACCTCTAGCGGAGAAATACAATGAGCAGTTCTTC.

The chain has TRBV29-1 and TRBJ1-3; D might be TRBD1 (6 bases). The CDR3 runs 14 residues. V was cut by 7 bases and J by 1 base, with 14 bases left in between. Germline assignment: CDR1 SQVTM and CDR2 ANQGSEA. The CDR3, as DNA: TGCAGCGAGACGGACACAGGGTCTGGAAACACCATATATTTT. Translation: CSETDTGSGNTIYF.

In regard to this clone: Other nucleotide sequences from this sample produce the same CDR3. The rearrangement joins TRBV28 to TRBJ1-1; 11 nucleotides match TRBD1. Per germline, CDR1 MDHEN and CDR2 SYDVKM. V lost 6 bases, J lost 2 bases, and 2 bases stayed unmatched. This CDR3 is built from 14 residues. CDR3 in DNA: TGTGCCAGCAGGGGACAGGGGGGAAACACTGAAGCTTTCTTT. The encoded protein is CASRGQGGNTEAFF.

The chain's CDR3 is CASKTSGGETQYF. Written as DNA, the CDR3 is TGCGCCAGCAAGACTAGCGGGGGAGAGACCCAGTACTTC. This chain connects TRBV10-2 to TRBJ2-5, with TRBD2 identical over 12 bases. V shed 7 bases and J 4 bases; nucleotides not matched to a gene: 1. The CDR3 runs 13 residues. Germline V gene data show CDR1 as WSHSY and CDR2 as SAAADI.

The V and J genes are TRBV5-6 and TRBJ2-2, with D tentatively TRBD2 (5 bases). Looked up from germline, CDR1 is SGHDT and CDR2 is YYEEEE. The CDR3 contains 15 residues. The V end lost 7 bases, the J end lost 4 bases, and 17 bases lay between the germline ends. The CDR3 DNA follows: TGTGCCAGCTTTATGGCGGGCGTCGTCACCGGGGAGCTGTTTTTT. This encodes CASFMAGVVTGELFF.

The chain is built from TRBV2 and TRBJ2-1; D remains ambiguous. Germline CDR1 is SNHLY and CDR2 is FYNNEI. Trimming left V 5 bases short and J 4 bases short, with 9 bases between. This CDR3 contains 13 residues. Here the CDR3 DNA reads TGTGCCAGCAGTCCAGGACCTTACAATGAGCAGTTCTTC. Amino acids: CASSPGPYNEQFF.

The chain carries TRBV7-9 and TRBJ2-3, with D perhaps TRBD1 or TRBD2 (5 bases each). CDR1 and CDR2 from the germline V gene are SEHNR and FQNEAQ (reference sequence). The CDR3 covers 15 residues. V lost 1 base to trimming and J lost 1 base, with 9 bases between them. The CDR3 coding sequence is TGTGCCAGCAGCTTAGGGGACGGGCGCACAGATACGCAGTATTTT. Its protein is CASSLGDGRTDTQYF.

The J gene is TRBJ2-2, the V gene TRBV19, with D possibly matching TRBD2 (6 bases). CDR3 length: 15 amino acids. Germline lookup yields CDR1 LNHDA and CDR2 SQIVND (reference sequence). Trimming shortened V by 2 bases and J by 4 bases, and 11 bases separated the two germline ends. The CDR3 DNA is TGTGCCAGTAGTATATGGGGGGTTGGCACCGGGGAGCTGTTTTTT. This sequence encodes CASSIWGVGTGELFF. The complete variable domain, with remaining parts taken from reference TRBV19 and TRBJ2-2, reads DGGITQSPKYLFRKEGQNVTLSCEQNLNHDAMYWYRQDPGQGLRLIYYSQIVNDFQKGDIAEGYSVSREKKESFPLTVTSAQKNPTAFYLCASSIWGVGTGELFFGEGSRLTVL.

This clone was seen once. This sample also contains other DNA sequences that code for the same CDR3. The chain employs TRBV19 and TRBJ1-6, with unresolved D. The length of the CDR3 is 15 residues. Trimming took 6 bases from V and 0 from J, leaving 9 bases between them. The germline V gene encodes CDR1 LNHDA and CDR2 SQIVND (reference sequence). CDR3: CASSETGSYNSPLHF. The CDR3 DNA follows: TGTGCCAGTAGCGAGACGGGCTCCTATAATTCACCCCTCCACTTT.

V is TRBV6-5 and J is TRBJ2-5; D is perhaps TRBD2 (7 bases). CDR1 and CDR2 from the germline V gene are MNHEY and SVGAGI. This CDR3 is 14 amino acids long. V was pared by 5 bases and J by 5 bases, with 15 bases between. DNA for the CDR3: TGTGCCAGCAGTAAACTGGGGGGGCTTGAGACCCAGTACTTC. Encoded protein: CASSKLGGLETQYF.

This chain uses TRBV7-2 with TRBJ2-7, with 11 bases matching TRBD2. The CDR3 contains 14 residues. V dropped 5 bases and J dropped 6; count of bases not matched to a gene: 6. The germline CDR1 and CDR2 sequences are SGHTA and FQGNSA. CDR3 DNA sequence: TGTGCCAGCAGCCTACTAGCGGGAGCACCCGAGCAGTACTTC. It encodes CASSLLAGAPEQYF. Variable domain in full (rest from reference TRBV7-2 and TRBJ2-7): GAGVSQSPSNKVTEKGKDVELRCDPISGHTALYWYRQSLGQGLEFLIYFQGNSAPDKSGLPSDRFSAERTGGSVSTLTIQRTQQEDSAVYLCASSLLAGAPEQYFGPGTRLTVT.

The rearrangement uses TRBV5-1 and TRBJ2-7, with D perhaps TRBD2 (5 bases). Per the germline V gene, CDR1 is SGHRS and CDR2 is YFSETQ. There are 14 residues in the CDR3. V was pared by 4 bases and J by 5 bases, with 16 bases between. The CDR3 nucleotides read TGCGCCAGCAGCGTCGGTGAGAGGGTGGACGAGCAGTACTTC. This encodes CASSVGERVDEQYF.

The chain has TRBV30 and TRBJ1-3, with D uncertain. The CDR3 loop spans 13 amino acids. Germline loops: CDR1 GTSNPN, CDR2 SVGIG (reference sequence). Trimming pared 5 bases from V and 4 bases from J, leaving 12 bases between. The CDR3 DNA follows: TGTGCCTGGGTGGCAGCTGGAGGAAACACCATATATTTT. It encodes CAWVAAGGNTIYF.

The chain recombines TRBV5-1 with TRBJ2-2, with 7 bases that match TRBD1. CDR3 length: 15 residues. V lost 4 bases and J lost 2; bases outside the gene matches: 5. Germline values: CDR1 SGHRS, CDR2 YFSETQ. The CDR3 DNA reads as TGCGCCAGCAGCACAGGGGCGGTAAACACCGGGGAGCTGTTTTTT. Translating gives CASSTGAVNTGELFF.

V and J are TRBV6-1 and TRBJ2-7, with no clear D. V lost 5 bases to trimming and J lost 5 bases, with 13 bases between them. Germline assignment: CDR1 MNHNS and CDR2 SASEGT. This CDR3 region has 13 residues. The DNA of the CDR3 is TGTGCCAGCAGTATTAACGAACGGCACGAGCAGTACTTC. This encodes CASSINERHEQYF.

The chain recombines TRBV19 with TRBJ1-4; D is unresolved. The length of the CDR3 is 15 residues. Between the trimmed V and J ends, which lost 2 bases and 6 bases, there was a span of 13 bases. CDR1 and CDR2 from the germline V gene are LNHDA and SQIVND (reference sequence). CDR3 residues: CASSIFVKTHEKLFF. The CDR3 coding sequence is TGTGCCAGTAGTATATTTGTGAAAACCCATGAAAAACTGTTTTTT.